Listed here is a single T cell receptor (beta chain). The data belong to a study of blood T cell repertoires in COVID-19. About the research overall: The study drew acute and convalescent COVID-19 samples from the United States, Italy and Spain. T cells, B-cell-depleted T cells, or PBMCs supplied cDNA or gDNA.

Germline values: CDR1 MNHEY, CDR2 SMNVEV (reference sequence). Trimming took 5 bases from V and 5 from J; bases not matched to a gene: 16. The CDR3 runs to 17 residues. While infection was still active, Seattle patients were enrolled and then followed longitudinally. In the original analysis: It was from reference gene primer amplification that nucleated cell counts were estimated. Some clones are missing from TCRdb's copy, which holds only in-frame ones; the method was immunoSEQ multiplex PCR. The DNA gave D and trimming, while V, J and clone size come from that table. The sample holds some 70,000 clones, 87% seen once.

The chain carries TRBV27 and TRBJ1-1; 8 nucleotides agree with TRBD1. Sequenced input: peripheral blood. The sequence derives from a woman aged 50 to 65 with COVID-19, enrolled during active disease. This CDR3 is CASSQPSWQGARTEAFF. CDR3 sequence (DNA): TGTGCCAGCAGTCAGCCGTCGTGGCAGGGGGCGAGGACTGAAGCTTTCTTT.